The 30 T cell receptor beta chains in this list originate from one sample, sequenced in a study of blood T cells in healthy people across ages. A second 7 to 11 cycle PCR used barcoded and J-beta primers. Each CDR3 protein is one row after TCRdb ran MiXCR on the 5' RACE reads. The sample comprises around 1,000,000 distinct CDR3 sequences, around two fifths of which are singletons, and roughly 14% rests with the top ten. The sequenced sample was blood. The receptors were sampled from a man between 18 and 29 years old in good health.

V is TRBV5-1 and J is TRBJ1-4, with D perhaps TRBD1 (6 bases). CDR3 length equals 14 residues. Germline V CDR1 and CDR2: SGHRS, YFSETQ. Deletions cut 3 bases from V and 4 bases from J, with 10 bases between. This CDR3 is CASSSRTVNEKLFF. CDR3 DNA sequence: TGCGCCAGCAGCTCGCGGACAGTTAATGAAAAACTGTTTTTT.

This clonotype was counted between two and nine times. V and J are TRBV12-3 or TRBV12-4 and TRBJ1-5; no definite D call. V dropped 6 bases and J dropped 4 bases, with 10 bases sitting between them. The CDR3 sequence is 13 residues long. The CDR3 nucleotides read TGTGCCAGCAGCGACTCCCGGAATCAGCCCCAGCATTTT. Protein product: CASSDSRNQPQHF.

The chain combines TRBV20-1 with TRBJ1-1, with D hard to call. The V gene lost 2 bases and the J gene lost 5 bases, with 15 bases spanning the gap. This CDR3 comprises 14 residues. Looked up from germline, CDR1 is DFQATT and CDR2 is SNEGSKA (reference sequence). The CDR3 loop reads CSARWSGLGTEAFF. For the CDR3, the DNA is TGCAGTGCTAGATGGTCCGGACTGGGGACTGAAGCTTTCTTT.

This clonotype has only a few counts. V gene TRBV15 combines with J gene TRBJ2-3; either TRBD1 or TRBD2 may supply D (5 bases each). The CDR3 loop spans 16 amino acids. CDR1 and CDR2 (germline): LNHNV, YYDKDF (reference sequence). V was pared by 9 bases and J by 0 bases, with 19 bases between. The CDR3 DNA sequence: TGTGCCACGGGGGACCTAAAAATAGAAAGCACAGATACGCAGTATTTT. Protein product: CATGDLKIESTDTQYF.

Concerning this clonotype itself: One end of the junction fails to match germline, which may point to a read error. The rearrangement joins TRBV24-1 to TRBJ2-5, with 7 bases matching TRBD1. Per the germline V gene, CDR1 is KGHDR and CDR2 is SFDVKD. The CDR3 has 15 amino acids. CDR3 in DNA: TGTGCCGCCAGTGATGCAGACAGGGCCCAAGAGACCCAGTACTTC. Translating gives CAASDADRAQETQYF.

V usage is TRBV5-1 and J usage is TRBJ1-4, with 8 bases fitting TRBD1. CDR1 and CDR2 from the germline V gene are SGHRS and YFSETQ. The V segment lost 4 bases and the J segment 7 bases; nucleotides outside the gene matches: 6. This CDR3 is 14 amino acids long. Here the CDR3 DNA reads TGCGCCAGCAGCGTGGGACAGGACGGTGAAAAACTGTTTTTT. It yields the protein CASSVGQDGEKLFF.

This clonotype has only a few counts. The chain recombines TRBV9 with TRBJ1-4, with D possibly matching TRBD1 (6 bases). CDR1 and CDR2 (germline): SGDLS, YYNGEE. There are 14 residues in the CDR3. Trimming took 4 bases from V and 6 from J, leaving 13 bases between them. CDR3 loop: CASSPRGAYEKLFF. The DNA for the CDR3 is TGTGCCAGCAGCCCGCGGGGGGCTTATGAAAAACTGTTTTTT.

The chain joins TRBV11-1 to TRBJ2-3; 7 nucleotides match TRBD2. V shed 3 bases, J shed 4 bases, and the junction held 16 bases outside the gene matches. The CDR3 contains 18 residues. Per the germline V gene, CDR1 is SGHAT and CDR2 is FQDESV (reference sequence). This CDR3 is CASSLGERPAGFSDTQYF. Written as DNA, the CDR3 is TGTGCCAGCAGCTTGGGGGAACGACCAGCGGGGTTCTCAGATACGCAGTATTTT.

This clonotype was seen more than once but under ten times. The chain carries TRBV5-8 and TRBJ1-5; 7 bases map to TRBD1. CDR3 length: 14 amino acids. Germline CDR1 SGHTS, CDR2 YDEGEE. With 7 bases clipped from V and 3 bases from J, the junction kept 7 bases outside the gene matches. This CDR3 is CASGGQLSNQPQHF. CDR3 nucleotide sequence: TGTGCCAGCGGGGGACAGTTATCCAATCAGCCCCAGCATTTT.

In regard to this clonotype: The junction departs from germline at one end; a sequencing error may be responsible. V is TRBV27 and J is TRBJ1-5; perhaps TRBD1 as D (5 bases). Germline-derived CDR1 and CDR2 are MNHEY and SMNVEV (reference sequence). The CDR3 is 12 amino acids. The CDR3 DNA reads as TGCGCCACCGGGACGGTTTTCTGGCCCCAGCATTTT. This translates into CATGTVFWPQHF.

This clonotype appeared a few times. The chain couples TRBV21-1 to TRBJ2-1; the table's D call, TRBD1, has no DNA check behind it. TRBV21-1 is deemed a pseudogene. The CDR3 totals 20 residues. The CDR3 bases are TGTGCCAGCACCCAGACAGGGGGCGCGGATACCCTCATTTTGGCCAATGAGCAGTTCTTC. This translates into CASTQTGGADTLILANEQFF.

The chain combines TRBV6-6 with TRBJ2-5; D is possibly TRBD2 (6 bases). The last part of the DNA fits TRBJ2-4 better; the J call may be wrong. This CDR3 spans 13 amino acids. The germline CDR1 and CDR2 sequences are MNHNY and SVGAGI (reference sequence). The CDR3 DNA reads TGTGCCACGGAGGCGGGGAGAAGCAACATTCAGTACTTC. Translated: CATEAGRSNIQYF.

In this sample, this clonotype turned up a few times. This chain connects TRBV29-1 to TRBJ2-1; maybe TRBD1 (5 bases). The CDR3 consists of 13 residues. The V gene lost 0 bases and the J gene lost 3 bases, with 6 bases spanning the gap. CDR1 is SQVTM, CDR2 ANQGSEA, per germline. The CDR3 DNA reads as TGCAGCGTTGAAGACCAGGGCTACAATGAGCAGTTCTTC. Residues: CSVEDQGYNEQFF.

The chain uses TRBV6-2 or TRBV6-3 and TRBJ2-3; maybe TRBD2 (6 bases). The germline V gene encodes CDR1 MNHEY and CDR2 SVGEGT. Trimming shortened V by 10 bases and J by 6 bases, and 14 bases separated the two germline ends. The CDR3 extends over 12 amino acids. CDR3 sequence reads: CATGWRADTQYF. The CDR3 region has the DNA TGTGCCACCGGCTGGAGGGCGGATACGCAGTATTTT.

The V gene is TRBV18, the J gene TRBJ1-1; no firm D call. Trimming stripped 0 bases from V and 3 bases from J, with 11 bases between. Germline V gene sequence: CDR1 KGHSH, CDR2 LQKENI. The CDR3 loop spans 15 amino acids. The CDR3 protein is CASSPPRVVDTEAFF. The DNA for the CDR3 is TGTGCCAGCTCACCACCGCGGGTAGTCGACACTGAAGCTTTCTTT.

This chain links TRBV5-4 with TRBJ2-3, with D unresolved. The CDR3 sequence is 13 residues long. Germline loops: CDR1 SGHNT, CDR2 YYREEE (reference sequence). V was clipped by 8 bases and J by 2 bases, with 12 bases between them. The CDR3, as DNA: TGTGCCAGGGCGATTCACAACACAGATACGCAGTATTTT. This gives the protein CARAIHNTDTQYF.

The CDR3 DNA reads TGTGCCATCAGTGAGCCCGTCGGCGGCGAACTGTTTTTT. It translates to CAISEPVGGELFF. The chain couples TRBV10-3 to TRBJ1-4; unclear D gene. V gave up 2 bases and J gave up 12 bases, with 13 bases separating them. The CDR3 spans 13 residues. CDR1 and CDR2 from the germline V gene are ENHRY and SYGVKD.

The chain carries TRBV25-1 and TRBJ2-1; D may be TRBD2 (6 bases). V was cut by 1 base and J by 1 base, with 8 bases left in between. There are 15 residues in the CDR3. CDR1 and CDR2 (germline): MGHDK, SYGVNS. The CDR3 protein is CASSEWRGSYNEQFF. The CDR3 bases are TGTGCCAGCAGTGAATGGAGGGGATCCTACAATGAGCAGTTCTTC.

The CDR3 sequence is CASSQDLGENTEAFF. The CDR3 nucleotides read TGTGCCAGCAGCCAAGATTTAGGGGAGAACACTGAAGCTTTCTTT. This chain uses TRBV4-2 with TRBJ1-1; D perhaps matches TRBD1 (5 bases). CDR1 and CDR2 (germline): LGHNA, YNFKEQ. Trimming stripped 0 bases from V and 1 base from J, with 9 bases between. There are 15 residues in the CDR3.

The table lists this clonotype with many counts. This chain joins TRBV20-1 and TRBJ2-1, with D tentatively TRBD1 (5 bases). V shed 7 bases and J shed 0 bases, with 16 bases lying between them. This CDR3 region has 15 residues. The V gene's germline CDR1 is DFQATT and CDR2 SNEGSKA (reference sequence). DNA of the CDR3: TGCAGTGAGAAAAGGGGCCTAAGCTCCTACAATGAGCAGTTCTTC. Amino acids: CSEKRGLSSYNEQFF.

Details on this clonotype: A junction boundary mismatches the germline segment, possibly from a read error. The chain recombines TRBV2 with TRBJ1-2; D remains unclear. There are 17 residues in the CDR3. Germline-derived CDR1 and CDR2 are SNHLY and FYNNEI. CDR3 sequence (DNA): TGTGCCAGCAGACCCCACCCGGACCCCGATGTGGACTATGGCTACACCTTT. Encoded protein: CASRPHPDPDVDYGYTF.

This clonotype was counted only a few times. The chain uses TRBV13 and TRBJ2-7, with TRBD1 matching 9 bases. Germline CDR1 is PRHDT and CDR2 is FYEKMQ (reference sequence). V shed 2 bases, J shed 4 bases, and the junction held 6 bases outside the gene matches. There are 15 residues in the CDR3. The CDR3 DNA follows: TGTGCCAGCAGCTTAAGGGGACAGGGATGGTACGAGCAGTACTTC. This codes for CASSLRGQGWYEQYF.

This clonotype was counted only a few times. This chain uses TRBV28 with TRBJ1-4; maybe TRBD1 (6 bases). Germline V gives CDR1 MDHEN, CDR2 SYDVKM. The V end was cut by 3 bases, the J end by 7 bases, with 18 bases between. CDR3 length: 16 amino acids. The CDR3 region has the DNA TGTGCCAGCAGTTTGGGGGTTCAGGGGAGCGGTGAAAAACTGTTTTTT. This translates into CASSLGVQGSGEKLFF. Variable domain in full (rest from reference TRBV28 and TRBJ1-4): DVKVTQSSRYLVKRTGEKVFLECVQDMDHENMFWYRQDPGLGLRLIYFSYDVKMKEKGDIPEGYSVSREKKERFSLILESASTNQTSMYLCASSLGVQGSGEKLFFGSGTQLSVL.

This clonotype was picked up many times. This chain links TRBV12-3 or TRBV12-4 with TRBJ2-7; TRBD1 might be the D (6 bases). V dropped 5 bases and J dropped 1 base, with 9 bases sitting between them. The CDR3 sequence is 13 residues long. CDR3 bases: TGTGCCAGCAGTGTACAGGGATCCTACGAGCAGTACTTC. It is translated as CASSVQGSYEQYF.

The chain is built from TRBV9 and TRBJ2-2; the D is unclear. Germline CDR1 reads SGDLS; CDR2 reads YYNGEE. This CDR3 region has 13 residues. V was cut by 0 bases and J by 6 bases, with 6 bases left in between. The CDR3 bases are TGTGCCAGCAGCGTAGATCGACCCGGGGAGCTGTTTTTT. It translates to CASSVDRPGELFF.

Only a few counts were recorded for this clonotype. The gene calls are TRBV6-1 and TRBJ1-2; TRBD1 is a possible D gene (6 bases). Deletions cut 2 bases from V and 3 bases from J, with 10 bases between. Germline V gene data show CDR1 as MNHNS and CDR2 as SASEGT. This CDR3 has 14 residues. In DNA form, the CDR3 reads TGTGCCAGCAGTGAAATGGACAGTCACTATGGCTACACCTTC. The encoded protein is CASSEMDSHYGYTF.

This clonotype showed up just a few times. This chain links TRBV4-2 with TRBJ2-5; 7 nucleotides agree with TRBD1. The CDR3 extends over 18 amino acids. CDR1 LGHNA and CDR2 YNFKEQ come from the germline V gene. The ends lost 2 bases at V and 4 bases at J; junction bases unmatched: 16. The CDR3 reads CASSQPSLGQSRRETQYF. The DNA of the CDR3 is TGTGCCAGCAGCCAACCTTCTCTGGGACAGTCCCGGAGAGAGACCCAGTACTTC.

About this clonotype: A read error may account for a junction end that differs from germline. The rearrangement uses TRBV11-2 and TRBJ1-1; D is unresolved. CDR3 length: 14 residues. The germline gives CDR1 SGHAT, CDR2 FQNNGV. The CDR3 DNA follows: TGTGCCAGCAGCGTAGAGATGTCCGACACTGAAGCTTTCTTT. The encoded protein is CASSVEMSDTEAFF.

The gene calls are TRBV12-3 or TRBV12-4 and TRBJ1-5; D not resolved. The CDR3 runs to 15 residues. Trimming pared 7 bases from V and 0 bases from J, leaving 13 bases between. In nucleotides, the CDR3 is TGTGCCAGCACTTCCTCGTGGTCTAGCAATCAGCCCCAGCATTTT. Translated: CASTSSWSSNQPQHF.

The rearrangement links TRBV21-1 to TRBJ2-2; the table's D gene call, TRBD1, was not cross checked with the DNA. TRBV21-1 is a pseudogene locus. The CDR3 length is 16 residues. CDR3 loop: CASSHGSGGNTGELFF. The DNA for the CDR3 is TGTGCCAGCAGCCACGGGTCCGGGGGTAACACCGGGGAGCTGTTTTTT.